One sample yielded the 3 T cell receptor beta chains listed below, sequenced in a study of T cells in Graves' hyperthyroidism and ophthalmopathy. Authors of the study amplified TCR beta CDR3 regions from RNA transcripts. The HTBI set primed first-round TCR CDR3 RT-PCR. TCRdb re-derived calls from the multiplex PCR reads in MiXCR, one entry per CDR3 protein. The table records some 340,000 distinct CDR3 sequences, 12% to 15% of them present only once. The sequencing sample was made of blood. Receptors were obtained from a middle-aged woman with Graves' ophthalmopathy.

This clonotype came up a few times. This chain uses TRBV9 with TRBJ1-6, with TRBD1 identical over 11 bases. Germline CDR1 SGDLS, CDR2 YYNGEE. This CDR3 contains 15 residues. J was trimmed by 9 bases and V by 4 bases; bases with no gene match: 6. The CDR3: CASSLRDRGISPLHF. Here the CDR3 DNA reads TGTGCCAGCAGCCTCCGGGACAGGGGGATTTCACCCCTCCACTTT. Supplemented by reference TRBV9 and TRBJ1-6, the full variable domain reads DSGVTQTPKHLITATGQRVTLRCSPRSGDLSVYWYQQSLDQGLQFLIQYYNGEERAKGNILERFSAQQFPDLHSELNLSSLELGDSALYFCASSLRDRGISPLHFGNGTRLTVT.

The genes are TRBV6-5 and TRBJ1-5; no firm D call. The CDR3 contains 13 residues. The germline V and J ends were trimmed by 0 bases and 6 bases, with 6 bases remaining between them. CDR1 and CDR2 (germline): MNHEY, SVGAGI. CDR3 sequence (DNA): TGTGCCAGCAGTTACTCATACGGTCAGCCCCAGCATTTT. It is translated as CASSYSYGQPQHF.

In this sample, this clonotype turned up many times. V usage is TRBV3-1 and J usage is TRBJ2-7; D might be TRBD2 (5 bases). The length of the CDR3 is 13 residues. Germline V CDR1 and CDR2: LGHDT, YNNKEL (reference sequence). Trimming took off 0 bases at V and 4 bases at J, with 7 bases between the two ends. The CDR3 coding sequence is TGTGCCAGCAGCCAAGATCGGGGATACGAGCAGTACTTC. Translated, it gives CASSQDRGYEQYF.